This is a list of T cell receptor beta chains from one sample in a study of regulatory T cells in long-lasting Graves disease. TCRdb processed the multiplex PCR reads anew with MiXCR; each CDR3 protein has one entry. The data show roughly 360,000 distinct CDR3 sequences, roughly 23% seen once. The sequenced sample was peripheral blood mononuclear cells (PBMCs), obtained when the disease was refractory, from a patient treated with antithyroid drugs. All receptors come from a middle-aged woman with Graves disease. Each CDR3 is given with its conserved first and last residue. A D gene is named only where the DNA matches it firmly. Part of the rows lack a size; the others show once, few, many or a class for expanded clones.

NA	TRBV4-1	NA	TRBJ1-6	TGCGCCAGCAGCCAAGATCCCTTATGGTCTCGGGGCGGCGATAATTCACCCCTCCACTTT	CASSQDPLWSRGGDNSPLHF
many	TRBV9	NA	TRBJ1-1	TGTGCCAGCAGCGTGACCTCCACAGCAACGAACACTGAAGCTTTCTTT	CASSVTSTATNTEAFF
NA	TRBV6-2/TRBV6-3	TRBD1	TRBJ2-2	TGTGCCAGCAGTCACTGGCTGGACAGGGTAAACACCGGGGAGCTGTTTTTT	CASSHWLDRVNTGELFF
many	TRBV6-1	NA	TRBJ1-1	TGTGCCAGCAGACCCCGAGGGCTTGGCACTGAAGCTTTCTTT	CASRPRGLGTEAFF
NA	TRBV20-1	TRBD2	TRBJ2-7	TGCAGTGCTAGGACTAGCGGGAGGGACTACGAGCAGTACTTC	CSARTSGRDYEQYF
once	TRBV29-1	TRBD2	TRBJ2-3	TGCAGCGTTGAACTGCTAGCGGGGCTATATACGCAGTATTTT	CSVELLAGLYTQYF
few	TRBV19	TRBD1	TRBJ2-7	TGTGCCAGTAGCCCACGGGGGACAGGAAAGGAGTCCTACGAGCAGTACTTC	CASSPRGTGKESYEQYF
NA	TRBV20-1	NA	TRBJ1-1	TGCAGTGCTAGAAAGATCGGGCTGATAAACACTGAAGCTTTCTTT	CSARKIGLINTEAFF
few	TRBV19	TRBD1	TRBJ1-1	TGTGCCAGTCAAAGGACAGGGGGAACTGAAGCTTTCTTT	CASQRTGGTEAFF
NA	TRBV28	TRBD1	TRBJ2-3	TGTGCCAGCAGTCCAACCCAAAAGACAGGGAATAAGGATACGCAGTATTTT	CASSPTQKTGNKDTQYF
many	TRBV6-1	TRBD2	TRBJ2-5	TGTGCCAGCAGACTGGGACTAGCACAGGAGACCCAGTACTTC	CASRLGLAQETQYF
NA	TRBV20-1	NA	TRBJ2-1	TGCAGTGCTAGCAGAGGTGAAATGAAGCAGTTCTTC	CSASRGEMKQFF
many	TRBV28	TRBD1	TRBJ1-1	TGTGCCAGCAGTTCCGACAGGGGACCCATGAACACTGAAGCTTTCTTT	CASSSDRGPMNTEAFF
many	TRBV7-3	NA	TRBJ2-2	TGTGCCAGCAGCCCTCAGCAGTCGAACACCGGGGAGCTGTTTTTT	CASSPQQSNTGELFF
few	TRBV2	NA	TRBJ2-1	TGTGCCTCCAAAGAGATAGGATCCTACAATGAGCAGTTCTTC	CASKEIGSYNEQFF
NA	TRBV5-1	NA	TRBJ2-6	TGCGCCAGCAGCTTCCCGGGGGCCAAAGTGGGGGCCAACGTCCTGACTTTC	CASSFPGAKVGANVLTF
NA	TRBV12-3/TRBV12-4	TRBD1	TRBJ2-7	TGTGCCAGCAGTCCCGGGACAGGGTTGTACGAGCAGTACTTC	CASSPGTGLYEQYF
NA	TRBV13	TRBD2	TRBJ2-2	TGTGCCAGCAGCTTTCGACTAGCGGGACACCCCGGGGAGCTGTTTTTT	CASSFRLAGHPGELFF
NA	TRBV12-3/TRBV12-4	NA	TRBJ1-3	TGTGCCAGCAGTTCAATCTCTGGAAACACCATATATTTT	CASSSISGNTIYF
many	TRBV28	NA	TRBJ2-7	TGTGCCAGCAGTCCTCGCCCCAGCTACGAGCAGTACTTC	CASSPRPSYEQYF
many	TRBV28	NA	TRBJ2-1	TGTGCCAGCAGCCCTCCCGGGGGGCGGTGGTTCTTC	CASSPPGGRWFF
few	TRBV7-8	NA	TRBJ2-2	TGTGCCAGCAGCCGATGGGAGCTCGGGGCCGGGAAGCTGTTTTTT	CASSRWELGAGKLFF
many	TRBV27	TRBD2	TRBJ2-7	TGTGCCAGCAAGGTCCTAGCGGGAGGGATCCACGAGCAGTACTTC	CASKVLAGGIHEQYF
many	TRBV28	NA	TRBJ1-4	TGTGCCAGCAGGGGGAATGAAAAACTGTTTTTT	CASRGNEKLFF
NA	TRBV7-9	NA	TRBJ1-3	TGTGCCAGCAGCGAAATAAGGACAAACTCTGGAAACACCATATATTTT	CASSEIRTNSGNTIYF
NA	TRBV7-8	TRBD2	TRBJ2-5	TGTGCCAGCAGCTTAGCTGGGACTAGCGGGAGCCAAGAGACCCAGTACTTC	CASSLAGTSGSQETQYF
many	TRBV6-5	NA	TRBJ2-7	TGTGCCAGCAGTTACGAGGGTTTACAACCCTACGAGCAGTACTTC	CASSYEGLQPYEQYF
few	TRBV9	TRBD2	TRBJ2-2	TGTGCCAGCAGCGTTAGCGGGGGACTAGCGGAAAACACCGGGGAGCTGTTTTTT	CASSVSGGLAENTGELFF
many	TRBV19	NA	TRBJ2-6	TGTGCCAGTAGTCGGGGACGGTTCTCTGGGGCCAACGTCCTGACTTTC	CASSRGRFSGANVLTF
few	TRBV5-1	NA	TRBJ2-7	TGCGCCAGCAGCCCCCGGTTGGAGGAGAGGGACCAGAAGAAGGAGCAGTACTTC	CASSPRLEERDQKKEQYF
few	TRBV6-1	NA	TRBJ2-5	TGTGCCAGCACGGTATTAGGACAGTCAAAAGAGACCCAGTACTTC	CASTVLGQSKETQYF
NA	TRBV12-3/TRBV12-4	NA	TRBJ2-3	TGTGCCAGCAGTTTGCCCCATCACGTGACCGAAGATACGCAGTATTTT	CASSLPHHVTEDTQYF
many	TRBV6-5	NA	TRBJ2-7	TGTGCCAGCAGTTATGTCCGTGGCAGCTACCTTCACGAGCAGTACTTC	CASSYVRGSYLHEQYF
few	TRBV5-5	NA	TRBJ2-7	TGTGCCAGCAGCTTGGAGGTGGGAGTGGTCTCCTACGAGCAGTACTTC	CASSLEVGVVSYEQYF
NA	TRBV3-1	TRBD1	TRBJ2-7	TGTGCCAGCAGCCATCCAGGACAGGGACCCTACGAGCAGTACTTC	CASSHPGQGPYEQYF
many	TRBV12-3/TRBV12-4	NA	TRBJ2-5	TGTGCCAGCGAAGCCCGGGAGAGACAAGAGACCCAGTACTTC	CASEARERQETQYF
many	TRBV6-1	TRBD2	TRBJ2-4	TGTGCCAGCAGACCTAGTACGGGACTAGCGCAAGAAAACATTCAGTACTTC	CASRPSTGLAQENIQYF
NA	TRBV18	NA	TRBJ1-6	TGTGCCAGCTCATCGGGACACCCGCGCGATTCACCCCTCCACTTT	CASSSGHPRDSPLHF
few	TRBV19	NA	TRBJ1-6	TGTGCCAGTAGTGCCAACAAGGATTCACCCCTCCACTTT	CASSANKDSPLHF
few	TRBV4-1	TRBD2	TRBJ2-4	TGCGCCAGCAGCCAGGCATTAGCGGGAGGAGGGGGAAACATTCAGTACTTC	CASSQALAGGGGNIQYF
few	TRBV15	TRBD1	TRBJ1-2	TGTGCCACCAGCAGAGCCCAAGGGACAGGTCTTGCTGGCTACACCTTC	CATSRAQGTGLAGYTF
NA	TRBV2	NA	TRBJ2-2	TGTGCCAGCACCCGAGACAGATCCGACACCGGGGAGCTGTTTTTT	CASTRDRSDTGELFF
few	TRBV7-2	NA	TRBJ2-7	TGTGCCAGCAGCTTAGTCAGCACATCCTACGAGCAGTACTTC	CASSLVSTSYEQYF
few	TRBV11-2	NA	TRBJ2-7	TGTGCCAGCAGCCGTGTCCACGAGCAGTACTTC	CASSRVHEQYF
few	TRBV6-9	NA	TRBJ2-5	TGTGCCAGCAGTTACTACGGAGGGACCCAGTACTTC	CASSYYGGTQYF
few	TRBV12-3/TRBV12-4	NA	TRBJ1-1	TGTGCCAGCAGTTTAGCGGGCCAAGACACTGAAGCTTTCTTT	CASSLAGQDTEAFF
many	TRBV2	NA	TRBJ2-5	TGTGCCAGCAGTGAGAAGAGGTTCCGCGAGACCCAGTACTTC	CASSEKRFRETQYF
NA	TRBV7-3	NA	TRBJ1-1	TGTGCCAGCAGCTTAGGTGACAGGATAATGAACACTGAAGCTTTCTTT	CASSLGDRIMNTEAFF
many	TRBV28	TRBD1	TRBJ2-7	TGTGCCAGCAGTTTATATCAGACAGGGTCGAACTACGAGCAGTACTTC	CASSLYQTGSNYEQYF
NA	TRBV5-1	NA	TRBJ1-6	TGCGCCAGCAGCTTTTCCCCTGAATCACCCCTCCACTTT	CASSFSPESPLHF